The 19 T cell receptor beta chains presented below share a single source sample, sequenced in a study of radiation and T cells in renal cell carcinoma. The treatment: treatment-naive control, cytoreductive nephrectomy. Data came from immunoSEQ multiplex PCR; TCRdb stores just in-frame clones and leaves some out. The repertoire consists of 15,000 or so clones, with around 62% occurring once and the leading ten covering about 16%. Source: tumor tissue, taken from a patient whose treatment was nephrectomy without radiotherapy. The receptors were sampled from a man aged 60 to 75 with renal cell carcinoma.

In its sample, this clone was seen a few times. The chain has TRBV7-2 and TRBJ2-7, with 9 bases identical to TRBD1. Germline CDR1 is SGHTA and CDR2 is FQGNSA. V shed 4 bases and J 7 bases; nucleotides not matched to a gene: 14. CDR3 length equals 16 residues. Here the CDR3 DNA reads TGTGCCAGCAGCTCAAGTTCGGGACAGGGATGGCGGGAGCAGTACTTC. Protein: CASSSSSGQGWREQYF. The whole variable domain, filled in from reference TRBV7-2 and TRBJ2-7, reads GAGVSQSPSNKVTEKGKDVELRCDPISGHTALYWYRQSLGQGLEFLIYFQGNSAPDKSGLPSDRFSAERTGGSVSTLTIQRTQQEDSAVYLCASSSSSGQGWREQYFGPGTRLTVT.

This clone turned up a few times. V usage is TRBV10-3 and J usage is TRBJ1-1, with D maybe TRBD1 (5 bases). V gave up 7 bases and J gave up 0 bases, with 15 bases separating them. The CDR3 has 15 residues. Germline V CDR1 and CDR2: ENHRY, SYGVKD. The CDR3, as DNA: TGTGCCATCAACTCCGGGACTGGAATGAACACTGAAGCTTTCTTT. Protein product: CAINSGTGMNTEAFF.

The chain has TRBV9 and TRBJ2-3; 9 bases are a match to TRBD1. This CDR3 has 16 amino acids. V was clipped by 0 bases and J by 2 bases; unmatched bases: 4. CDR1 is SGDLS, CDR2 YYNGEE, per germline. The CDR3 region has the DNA TGTGCCAGCAGCGTAGGAGGGACAGGGTACACAGATACGCAGTATTTT. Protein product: CASSVGGTGYTDTQYF.

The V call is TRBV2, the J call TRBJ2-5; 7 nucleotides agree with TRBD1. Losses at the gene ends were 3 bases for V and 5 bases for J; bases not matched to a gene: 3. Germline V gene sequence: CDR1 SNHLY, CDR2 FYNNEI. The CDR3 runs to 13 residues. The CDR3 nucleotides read TGTGCCAGCAGTGAGATGACAGGGGAGACCCAGTACTTC. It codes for CASSEMTGETQYF.

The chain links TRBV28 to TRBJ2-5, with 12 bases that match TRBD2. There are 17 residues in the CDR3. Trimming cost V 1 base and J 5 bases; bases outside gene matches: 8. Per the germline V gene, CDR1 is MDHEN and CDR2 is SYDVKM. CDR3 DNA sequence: TGTGCCAGCAGTTTATTCGCTAGCGGGAGGGCGACGGAGACCCAGTACTTC. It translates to CASSLFASGRATETQYF.

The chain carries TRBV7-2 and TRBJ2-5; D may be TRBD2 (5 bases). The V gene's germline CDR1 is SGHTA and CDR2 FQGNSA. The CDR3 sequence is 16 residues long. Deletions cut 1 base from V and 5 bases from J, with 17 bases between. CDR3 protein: CASSLVATGNWETQYF. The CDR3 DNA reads TGTGCCAGCAGCTTAGTTGCCACGGGGAACTGGGAGACCCAGTACTTC.

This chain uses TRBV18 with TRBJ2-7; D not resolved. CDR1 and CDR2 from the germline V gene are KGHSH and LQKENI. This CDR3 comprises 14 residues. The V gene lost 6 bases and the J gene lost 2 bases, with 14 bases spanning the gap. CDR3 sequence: CASSFQTGPYEQYF. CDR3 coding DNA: TGTGCCAGCTCCTTCCAAACGGGTCCCTACGAGCAGTACTTC. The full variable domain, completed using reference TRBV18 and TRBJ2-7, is NAGVMQNPRHLVRRRGQEARLRCSPMKGHSHVYWYRQLPEEGLKFMVYLQKENIIDESGMPKERFSAEFPKEGPSILRIQQVVRGDSAAYFCASSFQTGPYEQYFGPGTRLTVT.

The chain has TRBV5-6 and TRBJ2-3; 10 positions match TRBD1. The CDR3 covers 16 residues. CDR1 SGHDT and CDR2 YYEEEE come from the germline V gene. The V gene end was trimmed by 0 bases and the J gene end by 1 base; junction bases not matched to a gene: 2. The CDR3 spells CASSLEGTGGTDTQYF. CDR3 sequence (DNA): TGTGCCAGCAGCTTGGAGGGGACAGGGGGCACAGATACGCAGTATTTT. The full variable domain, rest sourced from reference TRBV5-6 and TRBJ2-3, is DAGVTQSPTHLIKTRGQQVTLRCSPKSGHDTVSWYQQALGQGPQFIFQYYEEEERQRGNFPDRFSGHQFPNYSSELNVNALLLGDSALYLCASSLEGTGGTDTQYFGPGTRLTVL.

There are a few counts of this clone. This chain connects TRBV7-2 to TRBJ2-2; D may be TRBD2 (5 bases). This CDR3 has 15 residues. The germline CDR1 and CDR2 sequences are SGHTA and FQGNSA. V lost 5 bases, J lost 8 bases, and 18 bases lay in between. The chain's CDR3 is CASSPNPGWLGELFF. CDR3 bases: TGTGCCAGCAGCCCAAACCCGGGATGGTTGGGGGAGCTGTTTTTT.

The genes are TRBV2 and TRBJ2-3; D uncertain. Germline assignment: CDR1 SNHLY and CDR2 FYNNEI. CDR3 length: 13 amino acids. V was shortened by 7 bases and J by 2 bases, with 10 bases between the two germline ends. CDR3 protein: CASTPGPTDTQYF. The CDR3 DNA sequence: TGTGCCAGCACCCCGGGTCCCACAGATACGCAGTATTTT.

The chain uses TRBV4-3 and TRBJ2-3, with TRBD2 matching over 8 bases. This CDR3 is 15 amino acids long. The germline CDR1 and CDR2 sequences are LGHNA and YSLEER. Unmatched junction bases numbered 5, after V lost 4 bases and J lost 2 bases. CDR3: CASSRTGRATDTQYF. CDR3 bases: TGCGCCAGCAGCCGCACCGGGAGGGCCACAGATACGCAGTATTTT.

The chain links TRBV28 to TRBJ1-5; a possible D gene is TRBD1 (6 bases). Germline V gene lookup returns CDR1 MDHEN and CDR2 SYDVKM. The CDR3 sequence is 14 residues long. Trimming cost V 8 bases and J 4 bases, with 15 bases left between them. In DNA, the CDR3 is TGTGCCAGCCGGGGGGGCAGAGATAATCAGCCCCAGCATTTT. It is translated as CASRGGRDNQPQHF.

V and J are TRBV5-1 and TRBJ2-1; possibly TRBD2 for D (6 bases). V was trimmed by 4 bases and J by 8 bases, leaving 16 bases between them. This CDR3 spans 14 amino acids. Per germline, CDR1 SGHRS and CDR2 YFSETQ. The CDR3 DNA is TGCGCCAGCAGCCGGGGACTTCGTTACGATGAGCAGTTCTTC. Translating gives CASSRGLRYDEQFF.

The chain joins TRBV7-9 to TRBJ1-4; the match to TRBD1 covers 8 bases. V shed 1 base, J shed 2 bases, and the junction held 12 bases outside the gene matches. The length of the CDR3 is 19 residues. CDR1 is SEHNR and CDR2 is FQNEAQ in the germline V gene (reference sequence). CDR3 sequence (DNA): TGTGCCAGCAGCTTAGGGCGACAGGGGCATCCGTGGACTAATGAAAAACTGTTTTTT. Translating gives CASSLGRQGHPWTNEKLFF.

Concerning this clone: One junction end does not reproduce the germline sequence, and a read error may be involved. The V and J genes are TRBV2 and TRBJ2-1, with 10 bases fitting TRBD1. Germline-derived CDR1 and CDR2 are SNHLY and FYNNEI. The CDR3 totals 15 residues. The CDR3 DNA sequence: TGTGCCAGCACAATGGACAGGGGGGTCTACGATGAGCAGTTCTTC. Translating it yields CASTMDRGVYDEQFF.

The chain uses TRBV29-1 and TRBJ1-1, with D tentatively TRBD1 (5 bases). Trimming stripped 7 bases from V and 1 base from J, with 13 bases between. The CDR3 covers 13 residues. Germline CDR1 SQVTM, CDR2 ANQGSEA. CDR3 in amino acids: CSAAQGTNTEAFF. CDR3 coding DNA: TGCAGCGCCGCACAAGGGACGAACACTGAAGCTTTCTTT.

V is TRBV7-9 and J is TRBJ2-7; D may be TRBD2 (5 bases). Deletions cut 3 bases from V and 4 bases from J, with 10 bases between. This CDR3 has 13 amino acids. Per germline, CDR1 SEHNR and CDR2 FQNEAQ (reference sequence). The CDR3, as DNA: TGTGCCAGCAGCTTGCCGGGGTTGTACGAGCAGTACTTC. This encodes CASSLPGLYEQYF.

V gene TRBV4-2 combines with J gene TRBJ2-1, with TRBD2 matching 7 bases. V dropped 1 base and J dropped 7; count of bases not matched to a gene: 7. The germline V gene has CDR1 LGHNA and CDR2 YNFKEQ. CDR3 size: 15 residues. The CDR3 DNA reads TGTGCCAGCAGCCAAGGCCTAGCGGATTGGAATGAGCAGTTCTTC. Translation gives CASSQGLADWNEQFF.

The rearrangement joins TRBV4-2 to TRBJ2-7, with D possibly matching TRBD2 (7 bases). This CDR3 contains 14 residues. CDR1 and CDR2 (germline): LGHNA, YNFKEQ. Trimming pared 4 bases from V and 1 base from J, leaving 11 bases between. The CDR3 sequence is CASSRGGRSYEQYF. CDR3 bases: TGTGCCAGCAGCCGGGGGGGCAGGTCCTACGAGCAGTACTTC.